The 23 T cell receptor beta chains listed next were all sequenced from one sample in a study of cytomegalovirus exposure and HLA in healthy donors. The PCR used 60 Vbeta and 13 Jbeta primers. Some clones are missing from TCRdb's copy, which holds only in-frame ones; the method was immunoSEQ multiplex PCR. The table includes some 150,000 clones, about 76% detected once. Sequencing was carried out using PBMCs. These receptors all stem from a man aged 25 to 45 in good health and CMV-seropositive.

The genes are TRBV5-1 and TRBJ2-5, with 7 bases aligning to TRBD1. Germline V lookup: CDR1 SGHRS, CDR2 YFSETQ. V gave up 4 bases and J gave up 5 bases; unmatched junction bases: 8. This CDR3 spans 14 amino acids. CDR3 protein: CASSHSTGTETQYF. The CDR3 DNA is TGCGCCAGCAGCCACTCGACAGGGACGGAGACCCAGTACTTC.

The CDR3 region is CASSRGTFETDTQYF. In nucleotides, the CDR3 is TGTGCCAGCAGCCGCGGGACCTTCGAGACAGATACGCAGTATTTT. V gene TRBV11-2 combines with J gene TRBJ2-3; D possibly corresponds to TRBD2 (6 bases). This CDR3 region has 15 residues. Germline lookup yields CDR1 SGHAT and CDR2 FQNNGV. Deletions cut 5 bases from V and 3 bases from J, with 15 bases between.

This clone was detected only once. V is TRBV6-1 and J is TRBJ1-5; D not certain. The CDR3 is 14 amino acids. The ends were cut back, 4 bases at V and 2 bases at J, with 9 bases in the middle. Germline assignment: CDR1 MNHNS and CDR2 SASEGT. The CDR3 region has the DNA TGTGCCAGCAGTGTTCGGGGTGGCAATCAGCCCCAGCATTTT. The encoded protein is CASSVRGGNQPQHF.

The CDR3 DNA follows: TGTGCCAGCGTGGCGGGTACTACCTACGAGCAGTACTTC. Encoded protein: CASVAGTTYEQYF. The chain couples TRBV7-9 to TRBJ2-7; possibly TRBD2 for D (5 bases). CDR1 and CDR2 (germline): SEHNR, FQNEAQ (reference sequence). CDR3 size: 13 residues. Trimming pared 8 bases from V and 2 bases from J, leaving 13 bases between.

Only one count was recorded for this clone. The genes are TRBV19 and TRBJ1-3, with 7 bases matching TRBD1. From germline, CDR1 is LNHDA and CDR2 SQIVND (reference sequence). The V segment lost 4 bases and the J segment 0 bases; nucleotides outside the gene matches: 0. The CDR3 sequence is 14 residues long. The CDR3 DNA follows: TGTGCCAGTAGTACAGGGGGCTCTGGAAACACCATATATTTT. This sequence encodes CASSTGGSGNTIYF.

The gene calls are TRBV29-1 and TRBJ1-2, with D possibly being TRBD1 (5 bases). The V end was cut by 0 bases, the J end by 3 bases, with 11 bases between. Germline V gene data show CDR1 as SQVTM and CDR2 as ANQGSEA. The CDR3 consists of 14 residues. The CDR3 nucleotides read TGCAGCGTTGAAGATCCGGGGGTGGACTATGGCTACACCTTC. Protein product: CSVEDPGVDYGYTF.

The chain uses TRBV19 and TRBJ2-1; 10 bases agree with TRBD1. Trimming cost V 4 bases and J 8 bases; bases outside gene matches: 11. The CDR3 is made up of 16 amino acids. From germline, CDR1 is LNHDA and CDR2 SQIVND (reference sequence). DNA of the CDR3: TGTGCCAGTAGTAAGAACCGGGACAGGGGTAAAGATGAGCAGTTCTTC. Translating gives CASSKNRDRGKDEQFF.

V is TRBV30 and J is TRBJ2-4; D perhaps matches TRBD2 (7 bases). With 2 bases removed from V and 4 bases from J, the gap between germline ends came to 12 bases. CDR1 and CDR2 from the germline V gene are GTSNPN and SVGIG (reference sequence). This CDR3 spans 14 amino acids. CDR3 loop: CAWSKGGGKNIQYF. CDR3 DNA: TGTGCCTGGAGTAAAGGGGGGGGGAAAAACATTCAGTACTTC.

The genes are TRBV7-9 and TRBJ1-1, with TRBD1 matching 7 bases. There are 17 residues in the CDR3. The J segment lost 0 bases and the V segment lost 5 bases, leaving 12 bases of the junction unmatched. From germline, CDR1 is SEHNR and CDR2 FQNEAQ (reference sequence). The CDR3 nucleotides are TGTGCCAGCAGCCCAGGGACAGTGCGGATTTTGAACACTGAAGCTTTCTTT. Encoded protein: CASSPGTVRILNTEAFF.

CDR3 residues: CASSLALGAEAFF. In nucleotides, the CDR3 is TGTGCCAGCAGCTTAGCGCTAGGGGCTGAAGCTTTCTTT. The J gene is TRBJ1-1, the V gene TRBV11-1, with a weak D call TRBD1 (5 bases). There are 13 residues in the CDR3. CDR1 SGHAT and CDR2 FQDESV come from the germline V gene (reference sequence). Trimming took off 0 bases at V and 6 bases at J, with 8 bases between the two ends.

The chain joins TRBV6-6 to TRBJ2-1; the match to TRBD2 covers 8 bases. The J segment lost 6 bases and the V segment lost 5 bases, leaving 12 bases of the junction unmatched. Germline V gives CDR1 MNHNY, CDR2 SVGAGI (reference sequence). The CDR3 contains 16 residues. The CDR3 loop is CASSGAGAGGSNEQFF. The DNA for the CDR3 is TGTGCCAGCAGTGGGGCCGGGGCGGGAGGATCCAATGAGCAGTTCTTC.

The chain couples TRBV11-2 to TRBJ2-3; 13 bases line up with TRBD2. Trimming cost V 4 bases and J 0 bases; bases outside gene matches: 10. The CDR3 consists of 19 residues. CDR1 is SGHAT and CDR2 is FQNNGV in the germline V gene. The CDR3, as DNA: TGTGCCAGCAGCTCGAGACTAGCGGGAGGCCCGATTAGCACAGATACGCAGTATTTT. Protein sequence: CASSSRLAGGPISTDTQYF.

The chain has TRBV5-6 and TRBJ2-5; D remains unclear. The CDR3 extends over 15 amino acids. V was trimmed by 1 base and J by 0 bases, leaving 10 bases between them. Germline V CDR1 and CDR2: SGHDT, YYEEEE. CDR3 bases: TGTGCCAGCAGCTTGATTGGAGAGAACCAAGAGACCCAGTACTTC. Protein sequence: CASSLIGENQETQYF.

The rearrangement links TRBV10-3 to TRBJ1-1; 7 bases align to TRBD1. Per germline, CDR1 ENHRY and CDR2 SYGVKD. V trimming: 0 bases; J trimming: 1 base; junction bases outside the gene matches: 11. This CDR3 has 18 residues. For the CDR3, the DNA is TGTGCCATCAGTGAGTCGAGGGGTGGGGCAGGGGGGAACACTGAAGCTTTCTTT. Its translation: CAISESRGGAGGNTEAFF.

The chain joins TRBV15 to TRBJ2-5; weak D call: TRBD2 (7 bases). Germline V gene sequence: CDR1 LNHNV, CDR2 YYDKDF (reference sequence). V lost 3 bases and J lost 9, with 23 bases in between. The CDR3 extends over 16 amino acids. CDR3 amino acids: CATSSPLRGEGRAQYF. In nucleotides, the CDR3 is TGTGCCACCAGCAGCCCTCTTAGGGGGGAGGGACGGGCCCAGTACTTC.

This chain links TRBV11-2 with TRBJ2-7; possible D gene TRBD1, 6 bases. Germline CDR1 SGHAT, CDR2 FQNNGV. The CDR3 is 14 amino acids. Trimming took 1 base from V and 3 from J, leaving 10 bases between them. Here the CDR3 DNA reads TGTGCCAGCAGCTTAGGGGACAAGCACTACGAGCAGTACTTC. It specifies CASSLGDKHYEQYF.

J is TRBJ2-7 and V is TRBV7-6, with 8 nucleotides matching TRBD2. The CDR3 has 17 residues. With 0 bases clipped from V and 4 bases from J, the junction kept 11 bases outside the gene matches. Germline V CDR1 and CDR2: SGHVS, FNYEAQ. The CDR3 nucleotides are TGTGCCAGCAGCTTAGCTGGGCCTAGCGGGCGACCTTACGAGCAGTACTTC. As protein: CASSLAGPSGRPYEQYF.

The chain uses TRBV9 and TRBJ2-5; 10 bases are a match to TRBD2. Germline V gene sequence: CDR1 SGDLS, CDR2 YYNGEE. CDR3 size: 16 residues. V shed 3 bases and J 5 bases; nucleotides not matched to a gene: 10. Here the CDR3 DNA reads TGTGCCAGCAGCGAAAGCGGGGGGGAAATCCGGGAGACCCAGTACTTC. Amino acid sequence: CASSESGGEIRETQYF.

The chain joins TRBV7-6 to TRBJ2-6; D not resolved. Germline V lookup: CDR1 SGHVS, CDR2 FNYEAQ. The CDR3 length is 20 residues. V was pared by 0 bases and J by 0 bases, with 18 bases between. The CDR3, as DNA: TGTGCCAGCAGCTTAGCGTATGGATGGCACAGTTCCTCTGGGGCCAACGTCCTGACTTTC. This codes for CASSLAYGWHSSSGANVLTF.

This clone has only one observation. This chain joins TRBV6-5 and TRBJ2-3, with D possibly matching TRBD1 (6 bases). V was clipped by 6 bases and J by 5 bases, with 12 bases between them. Germline CDR1 reads MNHEY; CDR2 reads SVGAGI. This CDR3 is 13 amino acids long. CDR3 nucleotide sequence: TGTGCCAGCAGATCCTACAGGGAAGATACGCAGTATTTT. It specifies CASRSYREDTQYF.

The genes are TRBV28 and TRBJ2-7, with a weak D call TRBD2 (5 bases). The CDR3 has 14 amino acids. V lost 4 bases, J lost 0 bases, and 10 bases lay in between. CDR1 and CDR2 from the germline V gene are MDHEN and SYDVKM. The DNA of the CDR3 is TGTGCCAGCAGTTCGCCTAGCAGCTCCTACGAGCAGTACTTC. Translation gives CASSSPSSSYEQYF.

The V gene is TRBV28, the J gene TRBJ1-1, with TRBD1 identical over 10 bases. The CDR3 is 17 amino acids. Germline assignment: CDR1 MDHEN and CDR2 SYDVKM. V was clipped by 5 bases and J by 1 base; unmatched bases: 10. The CDR3 protein is CASSLPGTGVRNTEAFF. CDR3 nucleotides: TGTGCCAGCAGTCTACCCGGGACAGGGGTACGGAACACTGAAGCTTTCTTT.

The chain carries TRBV7-9 and TRBJ2-5, with 8 positions matching TRBD2. The CDR3 spans 15 residues. CDR1 is SEHNR and CDR2 is FQNEAQ in the germline V gene (reference sequence). The ends lost 4 bases at V and 2 bases at J; junction bases unmatched: 6. CDR3 loop: CASSSGGGRQETQYF. CDR3 nucleotide sequence: TGTGCCAGCAGCTCCGGGGGGGGTAGGCAAGAGACCCAGTACTTC.